The 14 T cell receptor beta chains below all came from one sample that was sequenced in a study of T cell responses to AZD1222 COVID-19 vaccine. Using immunoSEQ multiplex PCR, the repertoire was profiled, and TCRdb retains in-frame clones only, with some absent. The sample contains some 110,000 clones, 80% to 90% of which appear only once. The sequences come from peripheral blood, collected on day 0 of AZD1222 vaccination. The receptors stem from an adult in good health.

The rearrangement uses TRBV29-1 and TRBJ2-1; D remains unclear. The germline V gene has CDR1 SQVTM and CDR2 ANQGSEA. V lost 3 bases to trimming and J lost 8 bases, with 11 bases between them. This CDR3 region has 12 residues. The CDR3 reads CSVDGWGYEQFF. Here the CDR3 DNA reads TGCAGCGTTGATGGCTGGGGATATGAGCAGTTCTTC.

This rearrangement joins TRBV14 to TRBJ1-1; D unresolved. The length of the CDR3 is 14 residues. V lost 3 bases, J lost 4 bases, and 12 bases lay in between. Per the germline V gene, CDR1 is SGHDN and CDR2 is FVKESK. The CDR3 loop reads CASSQGIRSTEAFF. The CDR3 DNA reads as TGTGCCAGCAGCCAGGGTATCCGGTCCACTGAAGCTTTCTTT.

This clone is a singleton in its sample. This sequence joins TRBV14 and TRBJ2-2, with a weak D call TRBD2 (5 bases). The V and J ends lost 6 bases and 6 bases respectively, with 8 bases between them. Per the germline V gene, CDR1 is SGHDN and CDR2 is FVKESK. The CDR3 contains 12 residues. The CDR3 loop reads CASRLGPGELFF. CDR3 DNA: TGTGCCAGCAGACTAGGTCCCGGGGAGCTGTTTTTT.

The chain has TRBV5-1 and TRBJ2-1; 7 bases map to TRBD2. V dropped 2 bases and J dropped 4; count of bases not matched to a gene: 6. The germline CDR1 and CDR2 sequences are SGHRS and YFSETQ. This CDR3 has 15 amino acids. The CDR3 sequence: CASSFGGSVYNEQFF. CDR3 nucleotides: TGCGCCAGCAGCTTCGGCGGGAGCGTTTACAATGAGCAGTTCTTC.

The chain employs TRBV12-3 or TRBV12-4 and TRBJ2-7, with D tentatively TRBD2 (5 bases). The CDR3 runs to 11 residues. V was pared by 6 bases and J by 6 bases, with 9 bases between. In nucleotides, the CDR3 is TGTGCCAGCAGCCGGGAAGGCGAGCAGTACTTC. Protein: CASSREGEQYF.

CDR3 amino acids: CASSESIQTGNTIYF. The CDR3 nucleotides read TGCGCCAGCAGTGAGTCGATACAGACTGGAAACACCATATATTTT. The chain uses TRBV10-2 and TRBJ1-3; D gene uncertain. CDR1 is WSHSY and CDR2 is SAAADI in the germline V gene. V gave up 0 bases and J gave up 2 bases, with 8 bases separating them. The CDR3 runs to 15 residues.

V is TRBV19 and J is TRBJ2-1; 10 nucleotides agree with TRBD1. The CDR3 covers 16 residues. Germline-derived CDR1 and CDR2 are LNHDA and SQIVND (reference sequence). V lost 5 bases and J lost 0; bases outside the gene matches: 4. DNA for the CDR3: TGTGCCAGTAGTCGGACAGGGGGGAGCTCCTACAATGAGCAGTTCTTC. Translation gives CASSRTGGSSYNEQFF. The full variable domain, in which reference TRBV19 and TRBJ2-1 provide the parts outside the CDR3, is DGGITQSPKYLFRKEGQNVTLSCEQNLNHDAMYWYRQDPGQGLRLIYYSQIVNDFQKGDIAEGYSVSREKKESFPLTVTSAQKNPTAFYLCASSRTGGSSYNEQFFGPGTRLTVL.

V usage is TRBV9 and J usage is TRBJ2-7; 12 bases line up with TRBD1. CDR3 length: 14 amino acids. CDR1 and CDR2 (germline): SGDLS, YYNGEE. Trimming at V came to 6 bases and at J to 2 bases, leaving 3 bases not matched to a gene. The CDR3 sequence is CASKGQGAPYEQYF. The CDR3 bases are TGTGCCAGCAAGGGACAGGGGGCTCCCTACGAGCAGTACTTC.

V is TRBV19 and J is TRBJ1-2, with 7 bases aligning to TRBD1. CDR3 length: 13 residues. Germline V gene data show CDR1 as LNHDA and CDR2 as SQIVND (reference sequence). J gave up 6 bases and V 7 bases, and 8 bases lay outside the gene matches. CDR3 sequence (DNA): TGTGCCAGTAAGATGACAGGGTGGCATGGCTACACCTTC. Protein product: CASKMTGWHGYTF.

The genes are TRBV19 and TRBJ2-7, with a weak D call TRBD2 (6 bases). This CDR3 is 14 amino acids long. Trimming pared 7 bases from V and 5 bases from J, leaving 18 bases between. Germline V gene data show CDR1 as LNHDA and CDR2 as SQIVND (reference sequence). CDR3: CASNNLGLVDEQYF. The CDR3 region has the DNA TGTGCCAGTAATAACCTGGGACTGGTGGACGAGCAGTACTTC.

The chain has TRBV14 and TRBJ2-7, with D perhaps TRBD1 (6 bases). Germline V gene data show CDR1 as SGHDN and CDR2 as FVKESK. This CDR3 is 15 amino acids long. V dropped 1 base and J dropped 0 bases, with 10 bases sitting between them. The CDR3 DNA reads TGTGCCAGCAGCCAAGTGACAGGCCTCTCCTACGAGCAGTACTTC. This codes for CASSQVTGLSYEQYF.

This chain joins TRBV30 and TRBJ1-4; the match to TRBD1 covers 10 bases. The germline gives CDR1 GTSNPN, CDR2 SVGIG (reference sequence). V trimming: 3 bases; J trimming: 7 bases; junction bases outside the gene matches: 8. There are 15 residues in the CDR3. The CDR3 nucleotides read TGTGCCTGGAGAGGAGACAGGGGGCTTCGTGAAAAACTGTTTTTT. Translating gives CAWRGDRGLREKLFF.

The rearrangement joins TRBV7-3 to TRBJ2-7; the D call may be TRBD1 or TRBD2 (5 bases each). The germline V gene has CDR1 SGHTA and CDR2 FQGTGA. Trimming took off 8 bases at V and 5 bases at J, with 10 bases between the two ends. The CDR3 consists of 11 residues. The CDR3 loop is CASGRGDEQYF. The CDR3 DNA reads as TGTGCCAGCGGCCGAGGGGACGAGCAGTACTTC. Full variable domain (missing parts from reference TRBV7-3 and TRBJ2-7): GAGVSQTPSNKVTEKGKYVELRCDPISGHTALYWYRQSLGQGPEFLIYFQGTGAADDSGLPNDRFFAVRPEGSVSTLKIQRTERGDSAVYLCASGRGDEQYFGPGTRLTVT.

The chain uses TRBV3-1 (or the pseudogene TRBV3-2) and TRBJ1-2, with D possibly being TRBD1 (5 bases). Trimming took 0 bases from V and 6 from J, leaving 14 bases between them. This CDR3 is built from 15 residues. In germline, CDR1 is LGHDT, CDR2 YNNKEL (reference sequence). CDR3 in DNA: TGTGCCAGCAGCCAAGACGGGGCAGGAGGGGATGGCTACACCTTC. Protein product: CASSQDGAGGDGYTF.